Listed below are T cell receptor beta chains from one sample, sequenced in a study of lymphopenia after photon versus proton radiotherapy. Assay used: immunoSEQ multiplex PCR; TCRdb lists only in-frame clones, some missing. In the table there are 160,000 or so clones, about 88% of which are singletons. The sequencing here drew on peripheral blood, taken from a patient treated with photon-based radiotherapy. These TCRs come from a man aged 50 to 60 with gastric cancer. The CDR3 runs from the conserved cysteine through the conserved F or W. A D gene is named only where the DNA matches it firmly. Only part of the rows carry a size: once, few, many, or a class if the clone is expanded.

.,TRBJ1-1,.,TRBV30,TGTGCCGGGGTGAACACTGAAGCTTTCTTT,CAGVNTEAFF
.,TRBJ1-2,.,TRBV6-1,TGTGCCAGCAATCATGCGACTGATGGCTACACCTTC,CASNHATDGYTF
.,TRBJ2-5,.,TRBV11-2,TGTGCCAGCAGCTTTTCCAGGGGAGGAGAAGAGACCCAGTACTTC,CASSFSRGGEETQYF
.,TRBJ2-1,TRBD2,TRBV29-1,TGCAGCGTTGGGAAGGGACTAGCGGGGGACAATGAGCAGTTCTTC,CSVGKGLAGDNEQFF
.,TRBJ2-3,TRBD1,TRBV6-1,TGTGCCAGCAGTGAAGTGGACAGGGTCACCGATACGCAGTATTTT,CASSEVDRVTDTQYF
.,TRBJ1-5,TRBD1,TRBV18,TGTGCCAGCAAAAATAGCGACAGGGGCAATCAGCCCCAGCATTTT,CASKNSDRGNQPQHF
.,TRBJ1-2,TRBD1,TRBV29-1,TGCAGCGTCAGGGACCCGGGGGACAGGGGTTTCGGCTACACCTTC,CSVRDPGDRGFGYTF
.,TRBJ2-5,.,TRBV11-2,TGTGCCAGCAGCTTAGCTATGATTGGAGAGACCCAGTACTTC,CASSLAMIGETQYF
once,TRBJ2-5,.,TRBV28,TGTGCCAGCAGTAAAGACAGGTACCAAGAGACCCAGTACTTC,CASSKDRYQETQYF
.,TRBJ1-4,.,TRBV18,TGTGCCAGCTCTTGGGGTTTCACCACAACTAATGAAAAACTGTTTTTT,CASSWGFTTTNEKLFF
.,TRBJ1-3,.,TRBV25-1,TGTGCCAGCAGTGAATCCCCTTCTAGGAACACCATATATTTT,CASSESPSRNTIYF
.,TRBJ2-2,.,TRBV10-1,TGCGCCAGCAGAACGAGCGGGAACACCGGGGAGCTGTTTTTT,CASRTSGNTGELFF
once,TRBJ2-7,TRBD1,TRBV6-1,TGTGCCAGCAGTGAAACCGGCAGACAGGGTCACTACGAGCAGTACTTC,CASSETGRQGHYEQYF
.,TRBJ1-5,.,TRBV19,TGTGCCAGTAGTAATTATTTTCAAGGGATCGGCAATCAGCCCCAGCATTTT,CASSNYFQGIGNQPQHF
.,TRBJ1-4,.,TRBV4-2,TGTGCCAGCAGCCCAACCGGGGTGGATGAAAAACTGTTTTTT,CASSPTGVDEKLFF
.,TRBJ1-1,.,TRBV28,TGTGCCAGCAGTCTAAACAGGGATTACACTGAAGCTTTCTTT,CASSLNRDYTEAFF
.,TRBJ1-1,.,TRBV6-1,TGTGCCAGCAGTGAGGGGGAGAACACTGAAGCTTTCTTT,CASSEGENTEAFF
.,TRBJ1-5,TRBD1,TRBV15,TGTGCCACCAGCCTGGGACAGGGGGGTTCGGAGCCCCAGCATTTT,CATSLGQGGSEPQHF
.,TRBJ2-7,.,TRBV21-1,TGTGCCAGCAGCAAAGAATCGGAGCGGGAGGACACCTACGAGCAGTACTTC,CASSKESEREDTYEQYF
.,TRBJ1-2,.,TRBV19,TGTGCCAGTAGTACCACAGGAGGCTATGGCTACACCTTC,CASSTTGGYGYTF
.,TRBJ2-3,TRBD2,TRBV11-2,TGTGCCAGCAGCGTGACTAGCGGGAGGGCCACAGATACGCAGTATTTT,CASSVTSGRATDTQYF
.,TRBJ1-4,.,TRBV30,TGTGCCTGGAGTCCTGGGACACACCGAGGAGAAAAACTGTTTTTT,CAWSPGTHRGEKLFF
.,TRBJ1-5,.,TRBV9,TGTGCCAGCGGGGAGGTTGGGAATCAGCCCCAGCATTTT,CASGEVGNQPQHF
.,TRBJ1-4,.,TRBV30,TGTGCCTGGACCGTACGAGGAGGGCTAGGGGAAAAACTGTTTTTT,CAWTVRGGLGEKLFF
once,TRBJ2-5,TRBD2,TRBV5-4,TGTGCCAGCAGCTTCGGTAGCGGGAGGCGAGAGACCCAGTACTTC,CASSFGSGRRETQYF
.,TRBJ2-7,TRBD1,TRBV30,TGTGCCTGGAGTGCCGGGACAGGGGGCTCTTACGAGCAGTACTTC,CAWSAGTGGSYEQYF
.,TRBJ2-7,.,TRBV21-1,TGTGCCAGCAGCAAACACGGGACGGCTATATACGAGCAGTACTTC,CASSKHGTAIYEQYF
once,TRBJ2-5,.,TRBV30,TGTGCCTGGAGTGTACGCGGCAGGCAAGAGACCCAGTACTTC,CAWSVRGRQETQYF
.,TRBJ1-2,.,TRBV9,TGTGCCAGCAGCGTAGACGGCTATGGCTACACCTTC,CASSVDGYGYTF
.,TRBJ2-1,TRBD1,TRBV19,TGTGCCAGTACCTCCACGGGACAGGGTAACAATGAGCAGTTCTTC,CASTSTGQGNNEQFF
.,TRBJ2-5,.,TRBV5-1,TGCGCCAGCAGCTTGAAGGTCTCCGGCCAAAAGACCCAGTACTTC,CASSLKVSGQKTQYF
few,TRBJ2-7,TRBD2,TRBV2,TGTGCCACCAATTCGCCGGCTAGCGGGAGGTACGAGCAGTACTTC,CATNSPASGRYEQYF
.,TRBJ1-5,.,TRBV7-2,TGTGCCAGCAGCTTGGGGGGCTATAATCAGCCCCAGCATTTT,CASSLGGYNQPQHF
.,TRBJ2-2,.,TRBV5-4,TGTGCCAGCAGCTTGGATGGGGGAGCGAACACCGGGGAGCTGTTTTTT,CASSLDGGANTGELFF
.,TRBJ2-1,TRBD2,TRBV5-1,TGCGCCAGCAGCGAAGCGGGGGGGAGCTCCTACAATGAGCAGTTCTTC,CASSEAGGSSYNEQFF
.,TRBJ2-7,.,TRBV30,TGTGCCTGGAGCCGAACCGGGACCGGGCGCTCCTACGAGCAGTACTTC,CAWSRTGTGRSYEQYF
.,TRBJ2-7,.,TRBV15,TGTGCCACCAGCAGAGATCGCGCTAGAACCTACGAGCAGTACTTC,CATSRDRARTYEQYF
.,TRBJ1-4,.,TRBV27,TGTGCCAGCAGTTTAAAGACACCCTACGAGGGAAAACTGTTTTTT,CASSLKTPYEGKLFF
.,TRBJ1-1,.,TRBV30,TGTGCCTGGAGTTCCCTGGAATACGACACTGAAGCTTTCTTT,CAWSSLEYDTEAFF
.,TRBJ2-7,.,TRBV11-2,TGTGCCAGCAGATATCAGGGGCCCGAGCAGTACTTC,CASRYQGPEQYF
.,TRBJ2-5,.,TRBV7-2,TGTGCCAGCAGCCTATCCCGTCACGAGACCCAGTACTTC,CASSLSRHETQYF
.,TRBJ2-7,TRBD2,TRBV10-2,TGCGCCAGCAGTGATAGCGGGAGGACCTACGAGCAGTACTTC,CASSDSGRTYEQYF
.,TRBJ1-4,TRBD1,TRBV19,TGTGCCAGTACCCGACAGGGAAATTATGAAAAACTGTTTTTT,CASTRQGNYEKLFF
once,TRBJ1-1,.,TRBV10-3,TGTGCCATCAGGGAAGAAGGGGTAGTAGTTACTGAAGCTTTCTTT,CAIREEGVVVTEAFF
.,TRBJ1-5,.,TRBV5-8,TGTGCCAGCAGCCTTCTCGGTAGCAATCAGCCCCAGCATTTT,CASSLLGSNQPQHF
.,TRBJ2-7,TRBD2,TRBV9,TGTGCCAGCAGCCCCTCCCGACTAGCGGGAGCCTACGAGCAGTACTTC,CASSPSRLAGAYEQYF
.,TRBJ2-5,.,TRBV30,TGTGCCGGTTCTAATCTAGGACGAGGGAGGGAGACCCAGTACTTC,CAGSNLGRGRETQYF
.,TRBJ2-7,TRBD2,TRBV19,TGTGCCAGTAGAGAAACTAGCGGGAGCCACGAGCAGTACTTC,CASRETSGSHEQYF
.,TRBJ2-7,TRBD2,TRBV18,TGTGCCAGCTCACCCGGGACTAGCGGGATCCCCCGGAGATACGAGCAGTACTTC,CASSPGTSGIPRRYEQYF